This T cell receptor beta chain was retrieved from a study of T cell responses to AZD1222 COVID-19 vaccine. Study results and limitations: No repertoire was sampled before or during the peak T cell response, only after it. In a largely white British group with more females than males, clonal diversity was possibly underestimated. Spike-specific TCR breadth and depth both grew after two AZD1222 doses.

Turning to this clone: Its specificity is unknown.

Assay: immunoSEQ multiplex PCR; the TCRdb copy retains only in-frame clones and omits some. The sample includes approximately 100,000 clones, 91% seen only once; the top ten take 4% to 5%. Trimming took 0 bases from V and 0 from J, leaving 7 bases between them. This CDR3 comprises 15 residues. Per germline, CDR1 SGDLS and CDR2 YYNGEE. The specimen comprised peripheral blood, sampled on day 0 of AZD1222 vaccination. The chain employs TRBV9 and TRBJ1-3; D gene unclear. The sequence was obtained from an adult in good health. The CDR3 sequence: CASSVGFSSGNTIYF. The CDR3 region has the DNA TGTGCCAGCAGCGTAGGTTTTAGCTCTGGAAACACCATATATTTT.